This TCR beta chain was sequenced during a study of blood T cell repertoires in COVID-19. As handled by the study authors: Scientists estimated how many nucleated cells there were by amplifying reference gene primers. The repertoire was sequenced with immunoSEQ multiplex PCR; TCRdb's copy has only in-frame clones and lacks some. From that table come the V and J calls and clone size; the DNA was used to work out D and trimming. The table includes fewer than 350,000 clones, 85% to 90% detected once. Looked up from germline, CDR1 is SGHRS and CDR2 is YFSETQ. The V end was cut by 4 bases, the J end by 0 bases, with 8 bases between. This CDR3 region has 13 residues.

Sequenced material: peripheral blood. The genes are TRBV5-1 and TRBJ2-7; D gene ambiguous. The receptor's source is a woman in her 30s with COVID-19, enrolled during active disease. The CDR3 nucleotides read TGCGCCAGCAGCATCGGGTTCTCCTACGAGCAGTACTTC. Protein product: CASSIGFSYEQYF.